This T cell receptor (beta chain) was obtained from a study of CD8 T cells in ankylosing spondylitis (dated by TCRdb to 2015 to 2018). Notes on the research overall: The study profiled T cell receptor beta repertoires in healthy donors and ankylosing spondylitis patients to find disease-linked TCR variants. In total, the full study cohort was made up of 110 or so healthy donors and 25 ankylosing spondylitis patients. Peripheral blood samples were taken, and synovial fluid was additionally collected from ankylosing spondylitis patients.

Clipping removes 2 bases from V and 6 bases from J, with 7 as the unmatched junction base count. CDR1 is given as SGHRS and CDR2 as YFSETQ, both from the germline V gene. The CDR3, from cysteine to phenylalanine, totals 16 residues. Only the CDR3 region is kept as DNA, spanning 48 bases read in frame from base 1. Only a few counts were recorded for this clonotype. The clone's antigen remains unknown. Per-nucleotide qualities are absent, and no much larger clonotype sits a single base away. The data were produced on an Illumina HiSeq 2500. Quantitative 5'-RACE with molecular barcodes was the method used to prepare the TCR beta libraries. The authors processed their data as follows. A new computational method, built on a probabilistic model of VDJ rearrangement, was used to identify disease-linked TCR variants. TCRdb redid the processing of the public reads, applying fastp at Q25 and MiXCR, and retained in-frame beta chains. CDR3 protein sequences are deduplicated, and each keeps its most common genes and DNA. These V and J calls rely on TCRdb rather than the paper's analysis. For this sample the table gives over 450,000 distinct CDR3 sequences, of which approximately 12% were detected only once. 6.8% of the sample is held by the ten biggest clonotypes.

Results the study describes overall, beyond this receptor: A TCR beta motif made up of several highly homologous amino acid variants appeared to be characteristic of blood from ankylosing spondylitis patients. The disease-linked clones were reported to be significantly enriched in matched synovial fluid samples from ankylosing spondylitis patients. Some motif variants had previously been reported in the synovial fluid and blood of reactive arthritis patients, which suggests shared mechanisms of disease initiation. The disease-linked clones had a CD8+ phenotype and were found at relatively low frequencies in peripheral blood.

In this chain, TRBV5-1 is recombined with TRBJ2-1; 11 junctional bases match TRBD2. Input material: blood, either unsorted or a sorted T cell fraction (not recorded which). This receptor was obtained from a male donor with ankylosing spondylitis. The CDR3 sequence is CASSFLLAGEVNEQFF. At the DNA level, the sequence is TGCGCCAGCAGCTTCCTACTAGCGGGAGAGGTCAATGAGCAGTTCTTC.